What follows describes a single TCR beta chain. Its matching antigen is unknown. This sample was included in a study of shared clonotypes between healthy human individuals. Overall study findings and caveats: Sorted-subset samples were not fully sequenced, rarefaction indicated.

This table comes from immunoSEQ multiplex PCR, and its TCRdb copy is limited to in-frame clones, with some not included. The table lists about 2.1 million clones, 93% of them singletons. Naive CD8 isolation took CD45RO-negative cells positively selected for CCR7 and excluded terminally differentiated effector memory CD45RA+ cells. What was sequenced was naive CD8+ T cells from PBMCs. The receptor was isolated from a man aged 18 to 29 in good health. Some clones in this sample may be carry-over from other donors' samples.

CDR3 protein: CASSFFPRGRTEAFF. DNA for the CDR3: TGTGCCAGCAGTTTTTTTCCCCGGGGGCGCACTGAAGCTTTCTTT. The rearrangement uses TRBV6-5 and TRBJ1-1, with a possible D match to TRBD1 (6 bases). This CDR3 is 15 amino acids long. V was cut by 4 bases and J by 4 bases, with 16 bases left in between. Germline CDR1 reads MNHEY; CDR2 reads SVGAGI.